The subject of this entry is one T cell receptor (beta chain). Its antigen is still unknown. CDR1 is MGHRA and CDR2 is YSYEKL in the germline V gene. CDR3 size: 16 residues. V lost 6 bases to trimming and J lost 2 bases; unmatched junction nucleotides: 10. No neoadjuvant therapy was given to the selected pancreatic ductal adenocarcinoma patients before their surgery. Clones were sequenced by immunoSEQ multiplex PCR, and TCRdb holds only the in-frame ones, with some missing. The table shows around 31,000 clones, with around 90% occurring only once. This sample was included in a study of T cells in pancreatic ductal adenocarcinoma. General observations from the study: The resected cohort was biased toward the minority with early-stage disease.

V and J are TRBV4-1 and TRBJ2-1, with 7 bases fitting TRBD2. This sequence was found in a human donor with pancreatic ductal adenocarcinoma. The sequencing input was PBMCs. The CDR3 loop reads CASRPSTLATYNEQFF. CDR3 sequence (DNA): TGCGCCAGCAGGCCTTCGACACTAGCGACCTACAATGAGCAGTTCTTC.